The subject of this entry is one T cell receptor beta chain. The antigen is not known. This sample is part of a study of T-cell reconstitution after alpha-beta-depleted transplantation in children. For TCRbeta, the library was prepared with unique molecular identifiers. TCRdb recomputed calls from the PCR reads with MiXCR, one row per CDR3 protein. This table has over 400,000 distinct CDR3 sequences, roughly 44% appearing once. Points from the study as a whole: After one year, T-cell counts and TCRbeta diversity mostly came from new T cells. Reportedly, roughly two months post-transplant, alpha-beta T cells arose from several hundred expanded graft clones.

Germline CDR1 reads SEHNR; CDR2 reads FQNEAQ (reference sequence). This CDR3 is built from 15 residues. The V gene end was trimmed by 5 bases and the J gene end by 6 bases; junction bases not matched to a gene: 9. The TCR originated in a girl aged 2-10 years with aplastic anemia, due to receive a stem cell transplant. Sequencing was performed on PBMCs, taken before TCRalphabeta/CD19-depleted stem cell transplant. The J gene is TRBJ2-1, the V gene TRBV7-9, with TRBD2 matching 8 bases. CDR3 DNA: TGTGCCAGCAGCCGAGGGACTAGTTTCAGCAATGAGCAGTTCTTC. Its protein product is CASSRGTSFSNEQFF. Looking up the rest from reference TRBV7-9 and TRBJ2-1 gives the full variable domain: DTGVSQNPRHKITKRGQNVTFRCDPISEHNRLYWYRQTLGQGPEFLTYFQNEAQLEKSRLLSDRFSAERPKGSFSTLEIQRTEQGDSAMYLCASSRGTSFSNEQFFGPGTRLTVL.